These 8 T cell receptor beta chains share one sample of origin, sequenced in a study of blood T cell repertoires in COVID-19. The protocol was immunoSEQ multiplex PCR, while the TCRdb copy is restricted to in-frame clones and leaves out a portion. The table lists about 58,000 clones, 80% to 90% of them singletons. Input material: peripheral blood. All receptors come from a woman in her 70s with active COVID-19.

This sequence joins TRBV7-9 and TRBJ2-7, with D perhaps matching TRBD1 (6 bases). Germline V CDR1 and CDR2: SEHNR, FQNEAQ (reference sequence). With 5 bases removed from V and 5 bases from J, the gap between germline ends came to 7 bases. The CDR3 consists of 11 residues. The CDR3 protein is CASSPGDEQYF. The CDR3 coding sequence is TGTGCCAGCAGCCCAGGGGACGAGCAGTACTTC.

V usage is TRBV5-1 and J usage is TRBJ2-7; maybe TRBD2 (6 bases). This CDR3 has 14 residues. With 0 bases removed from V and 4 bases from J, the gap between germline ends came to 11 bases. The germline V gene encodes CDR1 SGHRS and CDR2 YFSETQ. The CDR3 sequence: CASSLGAGRYEQYF. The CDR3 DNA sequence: TGCGCCAGCAGCTTGGGGGCGGGGCGGTACGAGCAGTACTTC.

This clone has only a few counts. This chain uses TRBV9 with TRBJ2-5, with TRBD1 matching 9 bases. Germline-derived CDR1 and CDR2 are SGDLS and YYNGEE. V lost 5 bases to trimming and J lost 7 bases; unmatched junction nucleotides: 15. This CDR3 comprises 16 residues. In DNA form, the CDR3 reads TGTGCCAGCAGTCGTACAGGGGGCGGACCCGGGGGGACCCAGTACTTC. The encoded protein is CASSRTGGGPGGTQYF. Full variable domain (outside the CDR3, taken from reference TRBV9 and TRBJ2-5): DSGVTQTPKHLITATGQRVTLRCSPRSGDLSVYWYQQSLDQGLQFLIQYYNGEERAKGNILERFSAQQFPDLHSELNLSSLELGDSALYFCASSRTGGGPGGTQYFGPGTRLLVL.

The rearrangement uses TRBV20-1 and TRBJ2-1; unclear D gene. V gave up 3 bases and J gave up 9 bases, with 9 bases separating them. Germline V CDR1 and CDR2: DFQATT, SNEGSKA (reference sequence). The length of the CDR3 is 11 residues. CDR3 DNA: TGCAGTGCTAGGAGAATGGTTGAGCAGTTCTTC. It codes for CSARRMVEQFF.

In nucleotides, the CDR3 is TGTGCCAGCAGCTCCCAACTAGCGGGAGGGAGGGAGACCCAGTACTTC. This translates into CASSSQLAGGRETQYF. V is TRBV28 and J is TRBJ2-5, with 13 bases that match TRBD2. V was clipped by 6 bases and J by 5 bases; unmatched bases: 9. This CDR3 is built from 16 residues. Germline CDR1 and CDR2: MDHEN and SYDVKM.

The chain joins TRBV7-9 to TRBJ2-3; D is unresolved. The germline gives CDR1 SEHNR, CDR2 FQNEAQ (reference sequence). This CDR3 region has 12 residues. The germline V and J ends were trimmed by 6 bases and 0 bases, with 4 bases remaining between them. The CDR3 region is CASRTSTDTQYF. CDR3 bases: TGTGCCAGCAGAACTAGCACAGATACGCAGTATTTT.

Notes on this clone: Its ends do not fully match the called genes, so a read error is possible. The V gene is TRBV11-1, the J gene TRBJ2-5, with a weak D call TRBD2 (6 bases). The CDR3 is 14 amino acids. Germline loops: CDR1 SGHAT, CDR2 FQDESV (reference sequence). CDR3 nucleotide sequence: TGTGCCAGCAGCTTCGGGGGAACGGAAGAGGCCCAGTACTTC. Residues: CASSFGGTEEAQYF.

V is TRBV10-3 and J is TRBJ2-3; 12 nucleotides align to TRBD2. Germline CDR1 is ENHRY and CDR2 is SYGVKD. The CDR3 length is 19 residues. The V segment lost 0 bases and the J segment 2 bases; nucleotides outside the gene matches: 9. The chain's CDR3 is CAISESTFPSGRATDTQYF. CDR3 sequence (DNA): TGTGCCATCAGTGAGTCGACGTTCCCTAGCGGGAGGGCCACAGATACGCAGTATTTT.